This T cell receptor beta chain was identified in a study of T cell responses to AZD1222 COVID-19 vaccine. Study details: Second-dose intervals near 4 or 12 weeks were combined.

Assay: immunoSEQ multiplex PCR; the TCRdb copy retains only in-frame clones and omits some. The table has about 140,000 clones, around 90% seen once. This CDR3 has 13 amino acids. Deletions cut 0 bases from V and 1 base from J, with 1 base between. Germline CDR1 SGHKS, CDR2 YYEKEE (reference sequence). This clone appeared once. The sequences come from peripheral blood, collected on day 0 of AZD1222 vaccination. This chain joins TRBV5-5 and TRBJ1-4; no clear D gene. The sequence came from an adult in good health. The CDR3 DNA is TGTGCCAGCAGCTTGGGAACTAATGAAAAACTGTTTTTT. This translates into CASSLGTNEKLFF.